The 17 T cell receptor beta chains reported below all come from one sample, sequenced in a study of Ad26.COV2.S vaccination and SARS-CoV-2 variants. Documented treatment: about 20 received Ad26.COV2.S at low or high dose, single or two shots; 5 received placebo; per-sample allocation not given. Specimens were obtained on day 63 following the first vaccine or placebo injection. Sequencing was performed with immunoSEQ multiplex PCR; in TCRdb, only in-frame clones are kept and a portion is missing. The repertoire consists of 440,000 or so clones, with around 92% occurring once and the leading ten covering more than 1.5%. Source: peripheral blood, taken in a trial of Ad26.COV2.S vaccine versus placebo. These receptors were obtained from a person between 18 and 59 years old who received the Ad26.COV2.S COVID-19 vaccine or a placebo.

The gene calls are TRBV2 and TRBJ1-1; D unresolved. The CDR3 is 13 amino acids. Germline V CDR1 and CDR2: SNHLY, FYNNEI. Trimming pared 5 bases from V and 1 base from J, leaving 8 bases between. This CDR3 reads CASSIASNTEAFF. Here the CDR3 DNA reads TGTGCCAGCAGTATAGCTTCGAACACTGAAGCTTTCTTT.

This chain joins TRBV11-2 and TRBJ2-1; D perhaps matches TRBD1 (6 bases). V lost 5 bases and J 10 bases, leaving 15 bases between the germline ends. CDR1 and CDR2 (germline): SGHAT, FQNNGV. The CDR3 is 13 amino acids. CDR3 amino acids: CASSLGSGGEQFF. The CDR3 coding sequence is TGTGCCAGCAGCCTGGGTAGTGGGGGCGAGCAGTTCTTC.

V usage is TRBV5-4 and J usage is TRBJ2-7; maybe TRBD2 (5 bases). The V and J ends lost 0 bases and 6 bases respectively, with 10 bases between them. Germline V CDR1 and CDR2: SGHNT, YYREEE (reference sequence). The CDR3 contains 13 residues. CDR3 region: CASSLAGRGEQYF. The CDR3 nucleotides are TGTGCCAGCAGCTTGGCCGGTCGGGGCGAGCAGTACTTC.

In the case of this clone: Other DNA sequences in the sample encode the same CDR3. The chain joins TRBV18 to TRBJ2-5, with D uncertain. CDR1 and CDR2 (germline): KGHSH, LQKENI. This CDR3 has 13 residues. V lost 3 bases and J lost 5, with 10 bases in between. The CDR3 DNA is TGTGCCAGCTCACCTGGGCAGGCCGAGACCCAGTACTTC. Residues: CASSPGQAETQYF.

The rearrangement joins TRBV11-2 to TRBJ2-1; no definite D call. The CDR3 consists of 16 residues. Germline lookup yields CDR1 SGHAT and CDR2 FQNNGV. V gave up 5 bases and J gave up 6 bases, with 20 bases separating them. CDR3 sequence reads: CASSRSDRSVSNEQFF. The CDR3 DNA is TGTGCCAGCAGCCGCAGTGATAGATCGGTCTCCAATGAGCAGTTCTTC.

The genes are TRBV2 and TRBJ2-7; 9 nucleotides align to TRBD1. CDR1 is SNHLY, CDR2 FYNNEI, per germline. The junction had 6 bases not matched to a gene; V was cut back by 2 bases and J by 4 bases. The length of the CDR3 is 15 residues. The CDR3 nucleotides are TGTGCCAGCAGTGAATTTGGAGACAGGGGGTACGAGCAGTACTTC. This translates into CASSEFGDRGYEQYF.

The chain joins TRBV4-3 to TRBJ1-2; 7 bases agree with TRBD1. The V segment lost 1 base and the J segment 3 bases; nucleotides outside the gene matches: 11. Germline V lookup: CDR1 LGHNA, CDR2 YSLEER. This CDR3 has 17 amino acids. The CDR3 DNA follows: TGCGCCAGCAGCCAAGGGACACAGGGGAGGATAGACTATGGCTACACCTTC. It yields the protein CASSQGTQGRIDYGYTF.

The CDR3 protein is CASSVYPGETQYF. The CDR3, as DNA: TGTGCCAGCAGCGTTTATCCGGGAGAGACCCAGTACTTC. V and J are TRBV9 and TRBJ2-5; no definite D call. Germline V CDR1 and CDR2: SGDLS, YYNGEE. CDR3 length equals 13 residues. The V gene lost 2 bases and the J gene lost 4 bases, with 9 bases spanning the gap.

V and J are TRBV30 and TRBJ1-5, with TRBD1 as a possible D gene (5 bases). The CDR3 is 15 amino acids. Looked up from germline, CDR1 is GTSNPN and CDR2 is SVGIG (reference sequence). Trimming took 2 bases from V and 1 from J, leaving 12 bases between them. The DNA of the CDR3 is TGTGCCTGGAGTTGGGGGGGGGTCAGCAATCAGCCCCAGCATTTT. This codes for CAWSWGGVSNQPQHF.

This sequence joins TRBV7-2 and TRBJ2-7; weak D call: TRBD2 (7 bases). CDR3 size: 14 residues. Trimming took 5 bases from V and 7 from J, leaving 18 bases between them. Germline values: CDR1 SGHTA, CDR2 FQGNSA. The CDR3 here is CASSPGGKLGEQYF. The DNA of the CDR3 is TGTGCCAGCAGCCCGGGGGGCAAACTGGGAGAGCAGTACTTC.

This chain connects TRBV4-3 to TRBJ2-7; 7 bases match TRBD1. Germline trimming cut 3 bases from V and 6 bases from J; bases unmatched to any gene: 8. The V gene's germline CDR1 is LGHNA and CDR2 YSLEER. This CDR3 comprises 14 residues. The CDR3 DNA follows: TGCGCCAGCAGCCACAAACAGGGGAACGGCGAGCAGTACTTC. Its protein product is CASSHKQGNGEQYF.

V and J are TRBV3-1 (or the pseudogene TRBV3-2) and TRBJ2-2; the match to TRBD2 covers 8 bases. Germline CDR1 LGHDT, CDR2 YNNKEL (reference sequence). This CDR3 region has 15 residues. The J segment lost 1 base and the V segment lost 8 bases, leaving 6 bases of the junction unmatched. As DNA, the CDR3 is TGTGCCAGCTCGGGGGGGCGCCTGAACACCGGGGAGCTGTTTTTT. Its protein product is CASSGGRLNTGELFF.

The genes are TRBV11-2 and TRBJ1-1; no clear D gene. CDR1 is SGHAT and CDR2 is FQNNGV in the germline V gene. The CDR3 is 12 amino acids. The V gene lost 0 bases and the J gene lost 6 bases, with 5 bases spanning the gap. CDR3 in amino acids: CASSLDFPEAFF. The CDR3 DNA reads TGTGCCAGCAGCTTAGATTTTCCTGAAGCTTTCTTT.

The genes are TRBV12-3 or TRBV12-4 and TRBJ2-3; D possibly corresponds to TRBD1 (5 bases). V lost 5 bases and J lost 5, with 8 bases in between. The CDR3 runs to 12 residues. CDR3 bases: TGTGCCAGCAGTGGAACAGGAGATACGCAGTATTTT. It is translated as CASSGTGDTQYF.

This chain uses TRBV7-2 with TRBJ1-5; tentatively, D is TRBD1 (6 bases). The CDR3 has 13 residues. Germline V gives CDR1 SGHTA, CDR2 FQGNSA. The V end was cut by 6 bases, the J end by 5 bases, with 11 bases between. The CDR3 DNA reads TGTGCCAGCAGTCAACAGGGAGATCAGCCCCAGCATTTT. This translates into CASSQQGDQPQHF.

The chain links TRBV9 to TRBJ2-5; TRBD2 matches at 10 bases. The CDR3 sequence is 16 residues long. The V and J ends lost 3 bases and 2 bases, in that order; junction bases with no gene match: 7. The germline CDR1 and CDR2 sequences are SGDLS and YYNGEE. The CDR3 DNA reads TGTGCCAGCAGCGCGGGGGGGACTAGCGTACAAGAGACCCAGTACTTC. Translating gives CASSAGGTSVQETQYF.

This clone showed up just once. The chain uses TRBV28 and TRBJ1-3; no clear D gene. CDR1 and CDR2 (germline): MDHEN, SYDVKM. The CDR3 loop spans 17 amino acids. Trimming took off 1 base at V and 0 bases at J, with 13 bases between the two ends. Written as DNA, the CDR3 is TGTGCCAGCAGTTTATCAGTCCATCTAAGCTCTGGAAACACCATATATTTT. This gives the protein CASSLSVHLSSGNTIYF. The whole variable domain, remainder taken from reference TRBV28 and TRBJ1-3, is DVKVTQSSRYLVKRTGEKVFLECVQDMDHENMFWYRQDPGLGLRLIYFSYDVKMKEKGDIPEGYSVSREKKERFSLILESASTNQTSMYLCASSLSVHLSSGNTIYFGEGSWLTVV.